This TCR beta chain is from a study of OX40 agonist ivuxolimab in advanced cancers. Background for the entire study: The costimulatory receptor OX40 (CD134) was targeted by ivuxolimab, a fully human IgG2 agonistic monoclonal antibody. Partial responses occurred in three dose-escalation patients, of whom one had hepatocellular carcinoma and two had cutaneous melanoma. Patients were allowed to have had prior anti-PD-1, anti-PD-L1 or anti-CTLA-4 therapy, and around 41% of the dose-escalation patients had previously received checkpoint inhibitors. The dose-escalation cohort was approximately 83% male with a mean age of about 60 years, ranging from about 20 to 85. The monotherapy dose-escalation portion (N of about 50 patients) of the phase I ivuxolimab trial is reported in the paper. Intravenous ivuxolimab was administered to patients every 2 weeks at six dose levels: 0.01, 0.1, 0.3, 1.5, 3 and 10 mg/kg. Among the roughly 50 dose-escalation patients, about 20 had hepatocellular carcinoma, approximately 15 melanoma, 9 renal cell carcinoma and 9 head and neck cancer. Peripheral TCRbeta sequencing aimed to test whether ivuxolimab altered TCR sequence diversity and caused clonal T-cell expansion. What the study reported, not specific to this receptor: Partial responders in the 0.1-3.0 mg/kg groups had among the lowest normalized peripheral clonal expansion, especially among CD8+ T cells. Low levels of normalized T-cell clonal expansion were also seen in some patients who did not respond. Clonal expansion of both CD4+ and CD8+ blood T cells was observed from baseline to week 6 at doses 0.1 to 3.0 mg/kg. Which antigens the clonally expanded peripheral T cells were specific for was not determined. After ivuxolimab, expanded clones were on average more numerous among CD8+ T cells than among CD4+ T cells.

Patients with autoimmune disease history or receiving systemic immunosuppression were excluded from the trial. Peripheral blood for TCR sequencing was drawn from every dose cohort at baseline, at cycle 4 day 1 and at cycle 7 day 1. The samples were taken from a phase I, first-in-human, multicenter, open-label dose-escalation trial of ivuxolimab. Adults with locally advanced or metastatic melanoma, renal cell carcinoma, hepatocellular carcinoma or head and neck squamous cell carcinoma were enrolled in the trial. Before TCR sequencing, CD4+ T cells and CD8+ T cells were sorted from peripheral blood as separate populations. With respect to this clone: Its recognized antigen is unknown. No qualities accompany the bases; no much larger clone lies one base away.

Genomic DNA was extracted from sorted cells for sequencing of the TCRbeta CDR3 region. TCRbeta CDR3 regions were sequenced using the immunoSEQ Assay. The clones in this table, taken by TCRdb from immuneACCESS, are in-frame only. Not every clone is retained; where verified, under half of the shortfall comes from an unresolved V gene, and the cause of the rest is unknown. The sample data list around 16,000 clones, and 70% to 90% of these were observed just once. Less than 5% of the sample rests with the top ten. The clonotype was recovered from an adult with an advanced solid tumor such as melanoma, head and neck, liver or kidney cancer. The starting material was CD4+ or CD8+ T cells sorted from blood, obtained in a trial of the OX40 agonist ivuxolimab.

The CDR3 protein is CASSIGEPPTDTQYF. The DNA reads TGTGCCAGTAGTATAGGAGAGCCTCCCACAGATACGCAGTATTTT. Recombination linked TRBV19 to TRBJ2-3, with an unclear D gene assignment. Reading the germline V gene (reference sequence) gives CDR1 LNHDA and CDR2 SQIVND. Reading from cysteine to phenylalanine, the CDR3 counts 15 amino acids. Left in the record is the CDR3 DNA by itself, 45 bases read in frame from the first base. V is pared back by 1 base and J by 2 bases, with 10 bases lying between the germline termini.